These T cell receptor beta chains were read from a single sample in a study of T cells after yellow fever vaccination. MiXCR, run by TCRdb on the 5' RACE reads, gives a single entry per CDR3 protein. Of about 300,000 distinct CDR3 sequences in the sample, approximately 4.2% are singletons; the top ten hold approximately 25%. The material sequenced was PBMCs, taken 5 days after the yellow fever booster vaccination. Receptors originate from a man aged 18 to 29 who received the YFV17D yellow fever vaccine. The CDR3 runs from the conserved cysteine through the conserved F or W. Each record gives: J gene, V gene, CDR3 protein.

TRBJ2-7 TRBV2 CASSEQGVLYEQYF
TRBJ2-3 TRBV5-4 CASSLAGKAGSTDTQYF
TRBJ2-3 TRBV20-1 CSGRLASTDTQYF
TRBJ1-1 TRBV12-3/TRBV12-4 CASSLGGLGAFF
TRBJ2-5 TRBV20-1 CSAPATPGQGVGETQYF
TRBJ2-2 TRBV5-4 CASSTKKGRETGELFF
TRBJ2-6 TRBV13 CASTLYSGANVLTF
TRBJ1-1 TRBV19 CASRGVQAEAFF
TRBJ2-1 TRBV11-2 CASSYRDRNYNEQFF
TRBJ2-3 TRBV11-1 CASSLLRGYLTDTQYF
TRBJ2-5 TRBV12-3/TRBV12-4 CASSHPPGTGHRETQYF
TRBJ1-4 TRBV4-3 CASSPAEWANEKLFF
TRBJ1-1 TRBV4-3 CASSQDAGGTEAFF
TRBJ1-2 TRBV4-1 CASSQPRSPWDTTNYGYTF
TRBJ2-2 TRBV28 CASSSPPGRTNTGELFF
TRBJ2-6 TRBV7-2 CASVPGGANVLTF
TRBJ2-3 TRBV20-1 CSASIGLADTDTQYF
TRBJ1-1 TRBV10-3 CAISAQGIRTEAFF
TRBJ2-1 TRBV5-6 CASSLNREQFF
TRBJ1-2 TRBV6-5 CASSPYLREGGYTF
TRBJ1-1 TRBV3-2 CASSRADRRSTEAFF
TRBJ2-1 TRBV7-9 CASSHRPDSSYNEQFF
TRBJ1-1 TRBV7-9 CASSFKRMMNTEAFF
TRBJ1-5 TRBV19 CASTLGQGNQPQHF
TRBJ2-5 TRBV5-1 CASSRGNQETQYF
TRBJ2-2 TRBV9 CASSVGGGANGELFF
TRBJ2-1 TRBV7-8 CASSPLTGREQFF
TRBJ2-5 TRBV7-2 CASSFLGTGSQETQYF
TRBJ1-2 TRBV7-6 CASSFAGGSGYTF
TRBJ1-4 TRBV6-5 CASSYSRAATNEKLFF
TRBJ1-4 TRBV25-1 CASSGQGQEKLFF
TRBJ1-1 TRBV12-3/TRBV12-4 CASSPAGPGAFF
TRBJ2-5 TRBV27 CASSWVAGGETQYF
TRBJ1-6 TRBV6-5 CASSPGLPVNSPLHF
TRBJ1-4 TRBV5-5 CASSPQGLEEKLFF
TRBJ2-1 TRBV7-9 CASSHPPALSYNEQFF
TRBJ1-6 TRBV4-2 CASSQDPGPEEPLHF
TRBJ2-5 TRBV7-9 CASSLVPADQETQYF
TRBJ2-1 TRBV5-1 CASSWVGGPNEQFF
TRBJ1-1 TRBV29-1 CSVTRMNTEAFF
TRBJ1-2 TRBV13 CASSIGGSANYGYTF
TRBJ1-1 TRBV5-1 CASSLLNPNTEAFF
TRBJ2-7 TRBV5-5 CASSHRTGGYEQYF
TRBJ1-1 TRBV7-2 CASSIQGGTEAFF
TRBJ2-5 TRBV27 CASSQPGTSGEETQYF
TRBJ2-2 TRBV7-2 CASSFRREAGELFF
TRBJ2-1 TRBV7-2 CASRPVLRNEQFF
TRBJ1-1 TRBV12-3/TRBV12-4 CASSAGSRAFF
TRBJ2-2 TRBV7-8 CASSPAWGPTGELFF
TRBJ2-4 TRBV3-1 CASSQYPGNIQYF
TRBJ2-5 TRBV11-2 CASSSSGGALETQYF
TRBJ2-3 TRBV4-1 CASSQLAGGTTDTQYF
TRBJ2-3 TRBV12-3/TRBV12-4 CASSFSLAVLFTDTQYF
TRBJ2-1 TRBV5-4 CASSKAGRAEGNEQFF
TRBJ2-1 TRBV5-6 CASSFYDRSDNEQFF
TRBJ1-1 TRBV12-3/TRBV12-4 CASSLRAGGGTEAFF
TRBJ2-5 TRBV6-5 CASSYSGTAGETQYF
TRBJ2-7 TRBV30 CAWSIRGSRSYEQYF